The 13 T cell receptor beta chains presented below share a single source sample, sequenced in a study of T cell responses to AZD1222 COVID-19 vaccine. The repertoire was sequenced with immunoSEQ multiplex PCR; TCRdb's copy has only in-frame clones and lacks some. The table lists under 150,000 clones, roughly 91% of them singletons, with approximately 12% in the top ten. Sample: peripheral blood, taken on day 0 of MenACWY control vaccination. These receptors all stem from an adult in good health.

This chain joins TRBV4-2 and TRBJ1-1; D remains ambiguous. The germline V and J ends were trimmed by 1 base and 5 bases, with 14 bases remaining between them. The CDR3 runs to 15 residues. Germline assignment: CDR1 LGHNA and CDR2 YNFKEQ. CDR3 DNA sequence: TGTGCCAGCAGCCAAGTCAGTTGGGATGTAACTGAAGCTTTCTTT. This gives the protein CASSQVSWDVTEAFF.

The chain joins TRBV5-6 to TRBJ1-1; unclear D gene. There are 12 residues in the CDR3. Germline V CDR1 and CDR2: SGHDT, YYEEEE. Trimming cost V 10 bases and J 5 bases, with 15 bases left between them. CDR3 in amino acids: CAGPQPKTEAFF. The CDR3 DNA reads TGTGCCGGTCCCCAGCCGAAAACTGAAGCTTTCTTT.

This clone was detected only a few times. The chain couples TRBV11-3 to TRBJ2-5; possibly TRBD2 for D (6 bases). Germline V lookup: CDR1 SGHNT, CDR2 YENEEA. V shed 0 bases and J shed 1 base, with 18 bases lying between them. The length of the CDR3 is 18 residues. The CDR3, as DNA: TGTGCCAGCAGCTTAGATTATTGGCACCTAGCGACCCAAGAGACCCAGTACTTC. Its translation is CASSLDYWHLATQETQYF.

The CDR3: CASSVGGMALNEQFF. The CDR3 bases are TGTGCCAGCAGCGTAGGGGGGATGGCCTTGAATGAGCAGTTCTTC. V usage is TRBV9 and J usage is TRBJ2-1; the D call may be TRBD1 or TRBD2 (5 bases each). CDR1 is SGDLS and CDR2 is YYNGEE in the germline V gene. This CDR3 has 15 amino acids. Trimming took off 0 bases at V and 7 bases at J, with 14 bases between the two ends.

This rearrangement joins TRBV6-1 to TRBJ2-7, with a possible D match to TRBD1 (5 bases). Trimming cost V 7 bases and J 1 base, with 11 bases left between them. CDR1 is MNHNS, CDR2 SASEGT, per germline. The CDR3 is 13 amino acids. The CDR3 spells CASTLGVSYEQYF. The CDR3 DNA follows: TGTGCCAGCACCCTAGGGGTTTCCTACGAGCAGTACTTC.

V and J are TRBV6-5 and TRBJ2-4, with 10 bases aligning to TRBD2. The V segment lost 4 bases and the J segment 7 bases; nucleotides outside the gene matches: 4. The V gene's germline CDR1 is MNHEY and CDR2 SVGAGI. The CDR3 runs to 14 residues. The CDR3 reads CASSSSGSLNIQYF. The CDR3 nucleotides are TGTGCCAGCAGTTCTAGCGGGAGTTTGAACATTCAGTACTTC.

The DNA of the CDR3 is TGTGCCAGCAGCCAAGTCTCGGACGGAGCGGGAAAACTGTTTTTT. Residues: CASSQVSDGAGKLFF. The gene calls are TRBV3-1 (or the pseudogene TRBV3-2) and TRBJ1-4, with unresolved D. V lost 1 base and J 10 bases, leaving 16 bases between the germline ends. The germline V gene has CDR1 LGHDT and CDR2 YNNKEL (reference sequence). This CDR3 has 15 amino acids.

The V gene is TRBV19, the J gene TRBJ1-4, with D perhaps TRBD1 (5 bases). The germline gives CDR1 LNHDA, CDR2 SQIVND (reference sequence). The CDR3 loop spans 14 amino acids. The V gene lost 4 bases and the J gene lost 6 bases, with 12 bases spanning the gap. The CDR3 DNA sequence: TGTGCCAGTAGTAGACAGTGGGGGGATGAAAAACTGTTTTTT. Protein: CASSRQWGDEKLFF.

The rearrangement joins TRBV27 to TRBJ2-5; 7 nucleotides agree with TRBD2. CDR1 MNHEY and CDR2 SMNVEV come from the germline V gene (reference sequence). The CDR3 covers 14 residues. After removal of 3 bases from V and 5 bases from J, the junction contained 6 bases not matched to a gene. The CDR3 loop reads CASSLGGRLETQYF. Written as DNA, the CDR3 is TGTGCCAGCAGTTTGGGCGGGAGATTGGAGACCCAGTACTTC.

This chain uses TRBV5-6 with TRBJ1-1; D not certain. CDR1 and CDR2 from the germline V gene are SGHDT and YYEEEE. Trimming removed 0 bases from V and 3 bases from J, with 12 bases in between. The CDR3 consists of 15 residues. CDR3 residues: CASSLVWQSDTEAFF. CDR3 sequence (DNA): TGTGCCAGCAGCTTGGTTTGGCAGTCGGACACTGAAGCTTTCTTT.

The chain employs TRBV19 and TRBJ2-7; 8 nucleotides match TRBD1. After removal of 3 bases from V and 0 bases from J, the junction contained 4 bases not matched to a gene. Germline V gene sequence: CDR1 LNHDA, CDR2 SQIVND (reference sequence). CDR3 size: 15 residues. The CDR3: CASSIGQGLSYEQYF. CDR3 nucleotide sequence: TGTGCCAGTAGTATCGGACAGGGACTCTCCTACGAGCAGTACTTC. Together with reference TRBV19 and TRBJ2-7, the CDR3 gives the full variable domain: DGGITQSPKYLFRKEGQNVTLSCEQNLNHDAMYWYRQDPGQGLRLIYYSQIVNDFQKGDIAEGYSVSREKKESFPLTVTSAQKNPTAFYLCASSIGQGLSYEQYFGPGTRLTVT.

The chain combines TRBV6-5 with TRBJ2-1; TRBD1 matches at 8 bases. The V gene's germline CDR1 is MNHEY and CDR2 SVGAGI. The J segment lost 4 bases and the V segment lost 0 bases, leaving 2 bases of the junction unmatched. The CDR3 spans 15 residues. The CDR3 reads CASSYSGQAYNEQFF. CDR3 coding DNA: TGTGCCAGCAGTTACTCGGGACAGGCGTACAATGAGCAGTTCTTC.

The V and J genes are TRBV27 and TRBJ2-7, with TRBD1 matching 10 bases. V lost 4 bases, J lost 4 bases, and 10 bases stayed unmatched. The CDR3 is 16 residues long. Germline-derived CDR1 and CDR2 are MNHEY and SMNVEV (reference sequence). The DNA for the CDR3 is TGTGCCAGCAGTTCCAGAACCGGGACAGGGGTGTACGAGCAGTACTTC. Translation gives CASSSRTGTGVYEQYF.